This T cell receptor beta chain is from a study of blood T cell repertoires in COVID-19. This clone was observed a few times. Original processing methods: Quantification of nucleated cells was approximated via reference gene primer amplification. Clones were read by immunoSEQ multiplex PCR, and TCRdb kept only the in-frame ones, dropping some. That table supplies the V and J calls and clone size; D and trimming were determined from the DNA. The sample carries 200,000 to 250,000 clones, 70% to 90% recorded once. The germline gives CDR1 SEHNR, CDR2 FQNEAQ (reference sequence). J was trimmed by 4 bases and V by 7 bases; bases with no gene match: 18. This CDR3 contains 17 residues.

The chain carries TRBV7-9 and TRBJ2-5, with TRBD2 identical over 7 bases. This clonotype was obtained from a woman between 50 and 59 years old with acute or convalescent COVID-19. Sequenced input: peripheral blood. Here the CDR3 reads CASISTSMGLKRETQYF. CDR3 DNA sequence: TGTGCCAGCATCTCCACGAGCATGGGACTAAAAAGAGAGACCCAGTACTTC.